This TCR beta chain was captured by sequencing in a study of siplizumab effects on memory and regulatory T cells. TCRdb's copy holds only in-frame clones and misses some; the assay was immunoSEQ multiplex PCR. The sample has under 130,000 clones, approximately 94% seen once. Comments on this clone: Its antigen is currently unknown.

The CDR3 is made up of 17 amino acids. Overall study results and limits: Siplizumab significantly brought down the alloreactive sequences that trace back to unstimulated CD4+ memory cells. With siplizumab, mappable alloreactive CD4+ clones averaged about 70% Treg-derived, versus roughly 25% in controls.

Sequencing was done on a sample of CD4+ T cells sorted from blood. The receptor was isolated from a human donor in good health. J is TRBJ1-2 and V is TRBV21-1; the table's D gene call, TRBD1, was not cross checked with the DNA. TRBV21-1 is tagged as a pseudogene. For the CDR3, the DNA is TGTGCCAGCAGCAAAGGAGGGGGTTTACAGAGAAATTATGGCTACACCTTC. The encoded protein is CASSKGGGLQRNYGYTF.